A selection of T cell receptor beta chains follows, all from one sample in a study of Ad26.COV2.S vaccination and SARS-CoV-2 variants. Profiled with immunoSEQ multiplex PCR; TCRdb holds only in-frame clones, not every one. The repertoire consists of some 350,000 clones, with about 90% occurring once and the leading ten covering 3% to 4%. The material sequenced was peripheral blood, taken after recovery from COVID-19. The source of these receptors is a human donor who had recovered from COVID-19. The CDR3 runs from the conserved cysteine through the conserved F or W. The size field is filled for only some rows; it gives once, few, many or a size class.

abundance: NA; j_gene: TRBJ2-4; len: 13; v_gene: TRBV19; CDR3aa: CASSPGTENIQYF
abundance: NA; j_gene: TRBJ1-2; len: 13; v_gene: TRBV25-1; CDR3aa: CASGGVGSGGYTF
abundance: NA; j_gene: TRBJ2-2; len: 15; v_gene: TRBV9; CDR3aa: CASSVDGAATGELFF
abundance: NA; j_gene: TRBJ2-1; len: 15; v_gene: TRBV15; CDR3aa: CATLTSTSGGHEQFF
abundance: NA; j_gene: TRBJ2-3; len: 14; v_gene: TRBV10-1; CDR3aa: CASSDSPGTDTQYF
abundance: once; j_gene: TRBJ2-7; len: 15; v_gene: TRBV7-9; CDR3aa: CASSSRQGISYEQYF
abundance: NA; j_gene: TRBJ2-1; len: 12; v_gene: TRBV12-5; CDR3aa: CASGPRYNEQFF
abundance: NA; j_gene: TRBJ2-3; len: 16; v_gene: TRBV27; CDR3aa: CASRPTTVPATDTQYF
abundance: NA; j_gene: TRBJ1-2; len: 14; v_gene: TRBV5-1; CDR3aa: CASSLNRDNYGYTF
abundance: NA; j_gene: TRBJ1-3; len: 18; v_gene: TRBV19; CDR3aa: CASSEGRASWSSGNTIYF
abundance: NA; j_gene: TRBJ1-1; len: 14; v_gene: TRBV7-2; CDR3aa: CASSLTSSGTEAFF